Listed below are T cell receptor beta chains from one sample, sequenced in a study of graft-versus-host responses after intestinal transplantation. The table came from immunoSEQ multiplex PCR; TCRdb's copy has only in-frame clones and leaves some out. In the table there are some 120,000 clones, approximately 93% of which are singletons. These receptors have no identified antigens. The sample in question was unstimulated CD8+ T cells sorted from spleen or lymph node cells, obtained before transplant. These receptor sequences come from a human donor who was the organ donor for an intestinal transplant. Each CDR3 is given with its conserved first and last residue. A D gene is named only where the DNA matches it firmly. Rows may omit the clone size; those that give it use once, few, many or a size class.

j_call v_call clone_size d_call cdr3_nt cdr3_aa
TRBJ2-5 TRBV28 . TRBD2 TGTGCCAGCAGGGTAGGGGACAGCGGGAGGGTTGAAGAGACCCAGTACTTC CASRVGDSGRVEETQYF
TRBJ2-7 TRBV11-2 . TRBD1 TGTGCCAGCAGCTTCGGTGCAGGGGGCTACGAGCAGTACTTC CASSFGAGGYEQYF
TRBJ2-5 TRBV19 . TRBD2 TGTGCCAGTAGTAGGACTAGCGGGAGTAAAGAGACCCAGTACTTC CASSRTSGSKETQYF
TRBJ2-1 TRBV7-9 . TRBD2 TGTGCCAGCAGCACGAGACTAGCGGGAGAAAATGAGCAGTTCTTC CASSTRLAGENEQFF
TRBJ2-7 TRBV6-6 . . TGTGCCAGCAGTTACTCGGACAGCCCCTACGAGCAGTACTTC CASSYSDSPYEQYF
TRBJ2-5 TRBV5-1 few . TGCGCCAGCAGCTTGGGGACTCAAGAGACCCAGTACTTC CASSLGTQETQYF
TRBJ1-1 TRBV19 . TRBD1 TGTGCCAGTAGTATGGGACAGGGGACTGAAGCTTTCTTT CASSMGQGTEAFF
TRBJ2-3 TRBV28 . TRBD1 TGTGCCAGCAGTTTGGACAGGGTCGAAGATACGCAGTATTTT CASSLDRVEDTQYF
TRBJ2-1 TRBV6-6 . . TGTGCCAGCAGTTTCCGGGAAGGTGAGCAGTTCTTC CASSFREGEQFF
TRBJ1-4 TRBV28 . . TGTGCCAGCAGCCAACAGTTGACTAATGAAAAACTGTTTTTT CASSQQLTNEKLFF
TRBJ2-7 TRBV29-1 . . TGCAGCGTTGAGTGGGACGCCTCCTACGAGCAGTACTTC CSVEWDASYEQYF
TRBJ2-7 TRBV5-1 . . TGCGCCAGCAGCTTGAAGGTAAAGGCCCCCTCCTACGAGCAGTACTTC CASSLKVKAPSYEQYF
TRBJ2-3 TRBV9 few . TGTGCCAGCAGCGACCTTGGGACAGATACGCAGTATTTT CASSDLGTDTQYF
TRBJ2-5 TRBV6-5 . . TGTGCCAGCAGTGAAGAGACCCAGTACTTC CASSEETQYF
TRBJ2-1 TRBV11-2 . TRBD2 TGTGCCAGCAGCTTGGGACTAGCGGGAGAGTGGTTCTTC CASSLGLAGEWFF
TRBJ1-1 TRBV27 . . TGTGCCAGCAGTCAACGGGGAGGGGGGAACACTGAAGCTTTCTTT CASSQRGGGNTEAFF
TRBJ1-2 TRBV27 . TRBD1 TGTGCCAGCAGTTTATCGCAGACAGGGGTTAGACCGTACTATGGCTACACCTTC CASSLSQTGVRPYYGYTF
TRBJ2-7 TRBV19 . . TGTGCCAGTAGTATAGATTGGACCTACGAGCAGTACTTC CASSIDWTYEQYF
TRBJ2-1 TRBV5-6 . TRBD2 TGTGCCAGCAGCTTGGGGACTAGCGGTCCCTACAATGAGCAGTTCTTC CASSLGTSGPYNEQFF
TRBJ2-2 TRBV7-2 . TRBD2 TGTGCCAGCAGCTTTGCTGGGACTAGCGGGATCGCCGGGGAGCTGTTTTTT CASSFAGTSGIAGELFF
TRBJ2-3 TRBV2 once TRBD1 TGTGCCAGCCCGGGACAGGGAACAGATACGCAGTATTTT CASPGQGTDTQYF
TRBJ1-2 TRBV9 . TRBD1 TGTGCCAGCAGCGTAGTGTCAGGGGGCGGCTACACCTTC CASSVVSGGGYTF
TRBJ2-3 TRBV9 . TRBD2 TGTGCCAGCAGCGTAAACGGGAGGGCCATCGATACGCAGTATTTT CASSVNGRAIDTQYF
TRBJ2-1 TRBV5-1 few TRBD2 TGCGCCAGCAGCTTGGACGGGACTAGCGGGGGGAGGCATGAGCAGTTCTTC CASSLDGTSGGRHEQFF
TRBJ2-7 TRBV10-3 . . TGTGCCATCAGTGACGGGGTTTTCTACGAGCAGTACTTC CAISDGVFYEQYF
TRBJ2-7 TRBV29-1 . TRBD1 TGCAGCGTCAGGACAGGGAATACCTACGAGCAGTACTTC CSVRTGNTYEQYF
TRBJ2-1 TRBV6-1 . . TGTGCCAGCAGCCCATACAATGAGCAGTTCTTC CASSPYNEQFF
TRBJ1-2 TRBV4-1 . . TGCGCCAGCAGCCAAGACACAGGGCCCGATGGCTACACCTTC CASSQDTGPDGYTF
TRBJ2-7 TRBV7-8 . . TGTGCCAGCAGCCCCCCAAGCTGGCGGTTCGAGCAGTACTTC CASSPPSWRFEQYF
TRBJ1-3 TRBV4-1 . . TGCGCCAGCAGCCAAGACGGGGCAGGAGGAAACACCATATATTTT CASSQDGAGGNTIYF
TRBJ2-5 TRBV5-4 . . TGTGCCAGCAGCGAGACTAGTGGCACTTCCCAGTACTTC CASSETSGTSQYF
TRBJ2-3 TRBV5-1 . . TGCGCCAGCAGCCTCCGGGGCTCCGATACGCAGTATTTT CASSLRGSDTQYF
TRBJ1-1 TRBV5-1 . TRBD1 TGCGCCAGCAGCTTGGGACAGGGGGAGTCTGAAGCTTTCTTT CASSLGQGESEAFF
TRBJ1-1 TRBV19 . . TGTGCCAGTAGAGAACAACTCATGAACACTGAAGCTTTCTTT CASREQLMNTEAFF
TRBJ1-1 TRBV13 . . TGTGCCAGCAGCTTACTTGGCGGAGGAATCATGAACACTGAAGCTTTCTTT CASSLLGGGIMNTEAFF
TRBJ2-3 TRBV6-1 . TRBD2 TGTGCCAGCACCGGACCCAGCGGGGACACAGATACGCAGTATTTT CASTGPSGDTDTQYF
TRBJ1-2 TRBV29-1 . . TGCAGCGTTGGAGGCAGTGGATATGGCTACACCTTC CSVGGSGYGYTF
TRBJ2-7 TRBV7-3 . TRBD1 TGTGCCAGCAGCTCAACAATACAGGGGGCGTCCTACGAGCAGTACTTC CASSSTIQGASYEQYF
TRBJ2-3 TRBV6-4 once . TGTGCCAGCGCGAACGTACCCACAGATACGCAGTATTTT CASANVPTDTQYF
TRBJ2-7 TRBV5-1 . TRBD1 TGCGCCAGCAGCTCATCAGGGGGCGGCTACGAGCAGTACTTC CASSSSGGGYEQYF
TRBJ2-7 TRBV19 . . TGTGCCAGTAGTATTGACGTGCGCTACGAGCAGTACTTC CASSIDVRYEQYF
TRBJ2-1 TRBV11-2 . . TGTGCCAGCAGTCTAGCCTCCCTCAATGAGCAGTTCTTC CASSLASLNEQFF
TRBJ2-3 TRBV27 . . TGTGCCAGCAGCCCCTTAGGGGCAGGAGGGACAGATACGCAGTATTTT CASSPLGAGGTDTQYF
TRBJ2-1 TRBV7-2 . . TGTGCCAGCAGCTTTCTAGGGTTCTACAATGAGCAGTTCTTC CASSFLGFYNEQFF
TRBJ2-5 TRBV6-5 . TRBD2 TGTGCCAGCAGTTACTCCGGGAGGGCCGTTGAGACCCAGTACTTC CASSYSGRAVETQYF
TRBJ2-1 TRBV7-8 . . TGTGCCAGCAGCTTAGACCACCTCAATGAGCAGTTCTTC CASSLDHLNEQFF
TRBJ2-1 TRBV6-1 . TRBD2 TGTGCCAGCAGTGAAGGGAGGACTAGCGGGAGGGTAATGTCCTACAATGAGCAGTTCTTC CASSEGRTSGRVMSYNEQFF
TRBJ2-5 TRBV6-5 . . TGTGCCAGCAGTTACTCGGTAGGCCCTCGGGAGACCCAGTACTTC CASSYSVGPRETQYF
TRBJ2-7 TRBV30 . . TGTGCCTGGAGTGTCCAGGGCAGCTCCTACGAGCAGTACTTC CAWSVQGSSYEQYF
TRBJ2-1 TRBV7-6 . TRBD2 TGTGCCAGCAGTCGAAGGACTAGCGGGACTCCTGAGCAGTTCTTC CASSRRTSGTPEQFF
TRBJ1-2 TRBV5-4 once TRBD1 TGTGCCAGCAGCTTGTCCCCCTTTGTTGACAGGGCCCTTAACTATGGCTACACCTTC CASSLSPFVDRALNYGYTF